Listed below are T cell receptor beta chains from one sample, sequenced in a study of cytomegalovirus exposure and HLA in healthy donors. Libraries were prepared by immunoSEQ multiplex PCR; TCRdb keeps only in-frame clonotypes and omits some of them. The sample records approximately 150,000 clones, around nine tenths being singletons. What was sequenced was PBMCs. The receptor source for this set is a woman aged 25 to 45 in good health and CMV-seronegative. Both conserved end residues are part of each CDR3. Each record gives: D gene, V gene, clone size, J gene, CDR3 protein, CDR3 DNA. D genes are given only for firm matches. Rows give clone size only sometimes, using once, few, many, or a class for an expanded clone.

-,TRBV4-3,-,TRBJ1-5,CASSQAQGHQPQHF,TGCGCCAGCAGCCAAGCACAGGGTCATCAGCCCCAGCATTTT
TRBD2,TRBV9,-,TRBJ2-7,CASSVGLGTSGVYEQYF,TGTGCCAGCAGCGTAGGGCTTGGGACTAGCGGGGTCTACGAGCAGTACTTC
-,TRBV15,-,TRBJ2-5,CATSRDLGAGQETQYF,TGTGCCACCAGCAGAGATCTCGGTGCGGGGCAAGAGACCCAGTACTTC
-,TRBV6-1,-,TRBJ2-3,CASSEVTGPSTDTQYF,TGTGCCAGCAGTGAAGTAACAGGGCCTAGCACAGATACGCAGTATTTT
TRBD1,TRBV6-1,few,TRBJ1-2,CASRGDRGHGYTF,TGTGCCAGCAGAGGGGACAGGGGTCATGGCTACACCTTC
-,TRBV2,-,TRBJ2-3,CASRVGGYNYTQYF,TGTGCCAGCAGGGTTGGAGGGTATAATTATACGCAGTATTTT
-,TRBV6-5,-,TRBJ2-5,CASSSGGEETQYF,TGTGCCAGCAGTTCTGGAGGGGAAGAGACCCAGTACTTC
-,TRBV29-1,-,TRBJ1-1,CSVGRDTEAFF,TGCAGCGTTGGCAGGGACACTGAAGCTTTCTTT
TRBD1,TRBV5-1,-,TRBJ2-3,CASILGQGTDTQYF,TGCGCCAGCATCCTGGGACAGGGAACAGATACGCAGTATTTT
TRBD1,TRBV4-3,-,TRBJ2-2,CASSQVTGVRNGELFF,TGCGCCAGCAGCCAGGTCACAGGGGTTCGGAACGGGGAGCTGTTTTTT
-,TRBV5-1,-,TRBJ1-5,CASSLASYSNQPQHF,TGCGCCAGCAGCTTGGCTAGCTATAGCAATCAGCCCCAGCATTTT
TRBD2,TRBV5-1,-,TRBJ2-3,CASRRLAGGVTDTQYF,TGCGCCAGCCGCAGACTAGCGGGGGGAGTCACAGATACGCAGTATTTT
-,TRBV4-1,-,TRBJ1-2,CASSQPGTLYGYTF,TGCGCCAGCAGCCAACCTGGGACACTCTATGGCTACACCTTC
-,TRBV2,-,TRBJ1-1,CASSDRGTEAFF,TGTGCCAGCAGTGACAGGGGCACTGAAGCTTTCTTT
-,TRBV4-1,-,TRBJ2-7,CASSQGFALTSYEQYF,TGCGCCAGCAGCCAAGGCTTCGCACTCACTAGCTACGAGCAGTACTTC
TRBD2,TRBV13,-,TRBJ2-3,CASSGTSGGADTQYF,TGTGCCAGCAGCGGGACTAGCGGGGGGGCGGATACGCAGTATTTT
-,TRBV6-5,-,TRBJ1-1,CASRTEVMNTEAFF,TGTGCCAGCAGGACTGAAGTGATGAACACTGAAGCTTTCTTT
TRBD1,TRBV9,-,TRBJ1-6,CASSPTGGQSPLHF,TGTGCCAGCAGCCCTACAGGGGGCCAATCACCCCTCCACTTT
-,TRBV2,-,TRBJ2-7,CASKSGDGSYEQYF,TGTGCCAGCAAGTCGGGGGATGGGTCCTACGAGCAGTACTTC
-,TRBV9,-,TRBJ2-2,CASSVASLTGELFF,TGTGCCAGCAGCGTAGCCAGTCTGACCGGGGAGCTGTTTTTT
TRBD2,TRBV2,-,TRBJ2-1,CASSDTLSGGLHNEQFF,TGTGCCAGCAGTGACACCCTTAGCGGGGGGCTGCACAATGAGCAGTTCTTC
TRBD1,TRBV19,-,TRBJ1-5,CASSIPTGGYNNQPQHF,TGTGCCAGTAGTATACCGACAGGGGGCTATAACAATCAGCCCCAGCATTTT
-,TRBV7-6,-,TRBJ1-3,CATRDGASENTIYF,TGTGCCACCCGCGATGGGGCGTCTGAAAACACCATATATTTT
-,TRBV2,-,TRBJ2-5,CASSDDIYSPETQYF,TGTGCCAGCAGTGATGATATCTACAGTCCGGAGACCCAGTACTTC
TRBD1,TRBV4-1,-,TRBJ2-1,CASSHLASDRYSEQFF,TGCGCCAGCAGCCACCTTGCCTCGGACAGGTACAGTGAGCAGTTCTTC
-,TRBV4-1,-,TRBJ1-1,CASSPIGRVMNTEAFF,TGCGCCAGCAGCCCCATTGGTCGGGTGATGAACACTGAAGCTTTCTTT
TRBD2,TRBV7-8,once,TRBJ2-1,CASSLYNREVGNEQFF,TGTGCCAGCAGCTTATATAATCGGGAGGTAGGCAATGAGCAGTTCTTC
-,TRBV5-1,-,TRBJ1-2,CASSLSPPGGYNYGYTF,TGCGCCAGCAGCTTATCTCCCCCGGGGGGCTATAACTATGGCTACACCTTC
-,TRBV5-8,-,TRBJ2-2,CASMRASGELFF,TGTGCCAGCATGAGGGCTTCCGGGGAGCTGTTTTTT
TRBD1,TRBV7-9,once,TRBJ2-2,CASSFTGTGQTGELFF,TGTGCCAGCAGCTTTACCGGGACAGGGCAAACCGGGGAGCTGTTTTTT
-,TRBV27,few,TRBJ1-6,CASSSGLHSPLHF,TGTGCCAGCAGTTCGGGACTCCATTCACCCCTCCACTTT
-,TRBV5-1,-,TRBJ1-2,CASKDGVSNYGYTF,TGCGCCAGCAAAGATGGAGTTTCTAACTATGGCTACACCTTC
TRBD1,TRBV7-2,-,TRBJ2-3,CASSKDRGRADTQYF,TGTGCCAGCAGCAAAGACAGGGGGCGCGCAGATACGCAGTATTTT
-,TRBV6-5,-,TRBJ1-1,CASSRTGNQAFF,TGTGCCAGCAGTAGAACAGGGAATCAAGCTTTCTTT
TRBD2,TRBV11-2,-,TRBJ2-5,CASSLDPRLAGGETQYF,TGTGCCAGCAGCTTAGATCCCCGGCTAGCGGGGGGGGAGACCCAGTACTTC
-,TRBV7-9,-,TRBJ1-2,CASSHVMWGDGYTF,TGTGCCAGCAGCCACGTTATGTGGGGAGATGGCTACACCTTC
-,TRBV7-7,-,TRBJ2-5,CASSFGGVPGEETQYF,TGTGCTAGCAGCTTCGGAGGTGTGCCGGGCGAAGAGACCCAGTACTTC
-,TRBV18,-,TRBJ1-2,CASFLDTSYGYTF,TGTGCCAGCTTTCTTGACACGTCCTATGGCTACACCTTC
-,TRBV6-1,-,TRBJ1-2,CASSAQWSGYTF,TGTGCCAGCAGTGCTCAGTGGAGTGGCTACACCTTC
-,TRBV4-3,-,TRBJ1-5,CASSQDVAQAQHF,TGCGCCAGCAGCCAAGATGTGGCCCAGGCCCAGCATTTT
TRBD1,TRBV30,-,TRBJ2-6,CAWSEGTAGANVLTF,TGTGCCTGGAGTGAAGGGACAGCTGGGGCCAACGTCCTGACTTTC
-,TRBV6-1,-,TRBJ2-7,CASSESSGTTYEQYF,TGTGCCAGCAGTGAATCGTCCGGGACAACCTACGAGCAGTACTTC